Listed here are 4 T cell receptor beta chains from one sample, sequenced in a study of OX40 agonist ivuxolimab in advanced cancers. Libraries were prepared through the immunoSEQ multiplex PCR assay. In TCRdb, the immuneACCESS table is reduced to in-frame sequences with V and J assigned. These tables do not hold every clone; where another copy was compared, an unresolved V gene accounts for under half, and the others remain unexplained. The sample yields 55,000 to 80,000 clones; around 90% were counted once. The ten largest clones add up to about 0.58% of the sample. The source material was CD4+ or CD8+ T cells sorted from blood, sampled in a trial of the OX40 agonist ivuxolimab. These TCRs come from an adult with an advanced solid tumor such as melanoma, head and neck, liver or kidney cancer.

This sequence joins TRBV10-3 and TRBJ2-5; D call uncertain. The CDR3 has 13 residues. Germline values: CDR1 ENHRY, CDR2 SYGVKD. The germline V and J ends were trimmed by 10 bases and 5 bases, with 17 bases remaining between them. The CDR3 DNA sequence: TGTGCCACCTCCTACGAGCCAGTGGAGACCCAGTACTTC. This encodes CATSYEPVETQYF.

This clone was seen a single time. The chain uses TRBV30 and TRBJ1-6; tentative D call: TRBD1 (5 bases). Germline CDR1 reads GTSNPN; CDR2 reads SVGIG (reference sequence). There are 15 residues in the CDR3. V lost 2 bases and J 5 bases, leaving 13 bases between the germline ends. CDR3 DNA sequence: TGTGCCTGGAGTCTGCTCCAGGGAGATAATTCACCCCTCCACTTT. Translation gives CAWSLLQGDNSPLHF.

The rearrangement joins TRBV5-1 to TRBJ1-1, with 9 bases that match TRBD1. Germline V gives CDR1 SGHRS, CDR2 YFSETQ. This CDR3 spans 16 amino acids. V dropped 4 bases and J dropped 5; count of bases not matched to a gene: 12. The CDR3 DNA sequence: TGCGCCAGCAGCAAGCCGGGACAGGGTTTAAGGACTGAAGCTTTCTTT. Protein: CASSKPGQGLRTEAFF.

The V and J genes are TRBV5-1 and TRBJ2-7; TRBD1 aligns across 7 bases. Per the germline V gene, CDR1 is SGHRS and CDR2 is YFSETQ. The CDR3 covers 14 residues. Trimming at V came to 2 bases and at J to 3 bases, leaving 5 bases not matched to a gene. The CDR3 reads CASSFATGFYEQYF. The DNA for the CDR3 is TGCGCCAGCAGCTTTGCGACAGGGTTCTACGAGCAGTACTTC.